This entry lists 11 T cell receptor beta chains sequenced from one sample in a study of vaccination and CD4 T cells after COVID-19. The Oncomine TCR Beta short-read assay sequenced DNA from cultured CD4+ T cells. TCRdb re-derived calls from the PCR reads in MiXCR, one entry per CDR3 protein. Among 14,000 to 15,000 distinct CDR3 sequences listed, roughly half were seen once. Treatment denoted: roughly 11-day PBMC culture with coronavirus spike peptide pools or control peptides (ViraFEST assay). These receptors have no known antigen. This sample comprised cultured CD4+ T cells from blood, obtained after SARS-CoV-2 vaccination. The receptors come from a human donor with COVID-19.

This chain joins TRBV12-3 or TRBV12-4 and TRBJ1-2; the match to TRBD1 covers 7 bases. The CDR3 loop spans 12 amino acids. Trimming at V came to 7 bases and at J to 4 bases, leaving 3 bases not matched to a gene. Here the CDR3 DNA reads TGTGCCAGCAAGACAGGGAGCTATGGCTACACCTTC. Its protein product is CASKTGSYGYTF.

The chain links TRBV7-3 to TRBJ1-6, with 10 bases matching TRBD1. CDR1 and CDR2 (germline): SGHTA, FQGTGA. Trimming took 1 base from V and 9 from J; bases not matched to a gene: 0. This CDR3 has 14 residues. Written as DNA, the CDR3 is TGTGCCAGCAGCTTAAGGGACAGGGGTTCACCCCTCCACTTT. This encodes CASSLRDRGSPLHF.

This clonotype has more than one count but fewer than ten. The CDR3 sequence is CASSFSPTSGGTQYF. In nucleotides, the CDR3 is TGTGCCAGCAGCTTCTCCCCGACTAGCGGGGGTACGCAGTATTTT. The genes are TRBV7-9 and TRBJ2-3; 12 bases agree with TRBD2. The CDR3 sequence is 15 residues long. Germline lookup yields CDR1 SEHNR and CDR2 FQNEAQ (reference sequence). The V gene end was trimmed by 3 bases and the J gene end by 8 bases; junction bases not matched to a gene: 6.

This clonotype has more than one count but fewer than ten. The V gene is TRBV24-1, the J gene TRBJ2-1; TRBD2 matches 13 bases. This CDR3 spans 15 amino acids. V shed 5 bases, J shed 6 bases, and the junction held 3 bases outside the gene matches. Looked up from germline, CDR1 is KGHDR and CDR2 is SFDVKD. CDR3 amino acids: CATSGGTSGVNEQFF. Written as DNA, the CDR3 is TGTGCCACCAGTGGCGGGACTAGCGGGGTCAATGAGCAGTTCTTC.

This chain uses TRBV28 with TRBJ2-3, with D unresolved. Germline CDR1 reads MDHEN; CDR2 reads SYDVKM. The CDR3 is 16 residues long. V dropped 5 bases and J dropped 2 bases, with 17 bases sitting between them. This CDR3 is CASSPRRGLTTDTQYF. CDR3 DNA: TGTGCCAGCAGTCCCCGGCGTGGTTTAACCACAGATACGCAGTATTTT.

This clonotype was counted between two and nine times. J is TRBJ1-1 and V is TRBV27; 7 nucleotides match TRBD1. The germline V gene has CDR1 MNHEY and CDR2 SMNVEV (reference sequence). There are 12 residues in the CDR3. J lost 3 bases, V lost 6 bases, and 1 base had no gene match. The CDR3 loop reads CASSGTDTEAFF. The CDR3 DNA reads as TGTGCCAGCAGCGGGACAGACACTGAAGCTTTCTTT.

The rearrangement joins TRBV7-2 to TRBJ1-6, with TRBD1 as a possible D gene (6 bases). Germline V gene sequence: CDR1 SGHTA, CDR2 FQGNSA. This CDR3 is built from 14 residues. V lost 4 bases, J lost 6 bases, and 10 bases lay in between. CDR3 protein: CASSSQGFNSPLHF. The CDR3 DNA reads TGTGCCAGCAGCTCCCAGGGGTTTAATTCACCCCTCCACTTT.

The V gene is TRBV27, the J gene TRBJ2-1, with 12 bases that match TRBD1. The length of the CDR3 is 15 residues. In germline, CDR1 is MNHEY, CDR2 SMNVEV (reference sequence). The J segment lost 10 bases and the V segment lost 6 bases, leaving 10 bases of the junction unmatched. The CDR3 spells CASSVRDRGREEQFF. The CDR3 nucleotides are TGTGCCAGCAGCGTCCGGGACAGGGGGCGAGAGGAGCAGTTCTTC.

J is TRBJ1-5 and V is TRBV12-3 or TRBV12-4; possibly TRBD1 for D (6 bases). The V and J ends lost 4 bases and 7 bases respectively, with 20 bases between them. This CDR3 has 16 amino acids. CDR3 nucleotides: TGTGCCAGCAGTTCACCAACCTCGGGACACAAACAGCCCCAGCATTTT. The encoded protein is CASSSPTSGHKQPQHF.

This clonotype was seen a handful of times. The chain has TRBV7-9 and TRBJ2-1; a possible D gene is TRBD2 (6 bases). The CDR3 consists of 16 residues. CDR1 and CDR2 (germline): SEHNR, FQNEAQ (reference sequence). Trimming removed 7 bases at V and 10 bases at J, with 26 bases between. The CDR3 nucleotides read TGTGCCAGCACCGCGGGGCCGGGACCTAGGGCGGGGGAGCAGTTCTTC. Residues: CASTAGPGPRAGEQFF.

The J gene is TRBJ1-2, the V gene TRBV28; D is undetermined. Germline assignment: CDR1 MDHEN and CDR2 SYDVKM. Trimming stripped 3 bases from V and 5 bases from J, with 10 bases between. The CDR3 is 13 residues long. CDR3 DNA: TGTGCCAGCAGTTTTGGGCAGACGTATGGCTACACCTTC. Protein sequence: CASSFGQTYGYTF.